This T cell receptor (beta chain) was sequenced in a study of blood T cell repertoires in COVID-19. The CDR3 covers 14 residues. Germline assignment: CDR1 SGHTA and CDR2 FQGNSA. Losses at the gene ends were 5 bases for V and 3 bases for J; bases not matched to a gene: 7. Per the authors' pipeline: How many nucleated cells were present was estimated from reference gene primer amplification. The repertoire was sequenced with immunoSEQ multiplex PCR; TCRdb's copy has only in-frame clones and lacks some. V and J calls and clone size follow that table, whereas D and trimming were derived from the DNA. The sample lists 150,000 to 200,000 clones; about 76% were seen once.

The chain has TRBV7-2 and TRBJ2-7; 7 positions agree with TRBD1. The sequencing input was peripheral blood. This TCR derives from a middle-aged woman with COVID-19, enrolled during active disease. Here the CDR3 DNA reads TGTGCCAGCAGCACTGTCTCAGGGGGCTACGAGCAGTACTTC. Protein: CASSTVSGGYEQYF.